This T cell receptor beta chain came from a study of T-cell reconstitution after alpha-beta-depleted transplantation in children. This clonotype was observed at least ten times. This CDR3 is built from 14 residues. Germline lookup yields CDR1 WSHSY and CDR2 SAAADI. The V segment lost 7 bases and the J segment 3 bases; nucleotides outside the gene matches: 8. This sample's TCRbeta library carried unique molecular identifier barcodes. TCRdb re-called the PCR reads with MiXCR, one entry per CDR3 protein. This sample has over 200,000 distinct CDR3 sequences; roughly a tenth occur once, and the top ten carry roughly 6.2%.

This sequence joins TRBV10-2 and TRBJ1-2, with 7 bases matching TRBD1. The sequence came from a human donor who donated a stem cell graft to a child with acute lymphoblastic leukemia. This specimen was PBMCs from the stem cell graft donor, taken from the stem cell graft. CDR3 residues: CASTESDRDYGYTF. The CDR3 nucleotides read TGCGCCAGCACCGAGAGTGACAGGGACTATGGCTACACCTTC.